This T cell receptor beta chain originates from a study of blood T cell repertoires in COVID-19. About the research overall: Both acute and convalescent COVID-19 samples were obtained from the United States, Italy and Spain.

Germline-derived CDR1 and CDR2 are SEHNR and FQNEAQ (reference sequence). The CDR3 length is 13 residues. Trimming removed 3 bases from V and 3 bases from J; junction bases left unmatched: 0. Recruits, aged roughly 18 to 89 years, lived in 24 US areas. Recovered status in Cohort 3 required two negative PCRs, clearance, or symptom resolution. Methods used by the authors: By means of reference gene primer amplification, nucleated cell counts were estimated. Generated by immunoSEQ multiplex PCR, the TCRdb table keeps only in-frame clones and is missing some. Clonal size and the V and J genes are those of that table, whereas D and trimming came from the DNA. This table holds about 180,000 clones, approximately 77% found once.

Sequencing was done on a sample of PBMCs or T cells enriched from blood (not recorded which). The receptor was derived from a man in his sixties who had recovered from COVID-19. This chain joins TRBV7-9 and TRBJ1-2, with TRBD1 matching 8 bases. CDR3 residues: CASSLGQDYGYTF. The CDR3 bases are TGTGCCAGCAGCTTGGGACAGGACTATGGCTACACCTTC.